What follows are 7 T cell receptor beta chains derived from one specimen sequenced in a study of blood T cell repertoires in COVID-19. Generated by immunoSEQ multiplex PCR, the TCRdb table keeps only in-frame clones and is missing some. In the table there are approximately 110,000 clones, 70% to 75% of which are singletons. The sequenced sample was peripheral blood. The receptors come from a man older than 75 with COVID-19, enrolled during active disease.

The chain uses TRBV6-2 or TRBV6-3 and TRBJ1-2; no clear D. Looked up from germline, CDR1 is MNHEY and CDR2 is SVGEGT. Trimming took 6 bases from V and 4 from J, leaving 12 bases between them. The CDR3 sequence is 13 residues long. The CDR3 DNA follows: TGTGCCAGCAGCTCGTCGGGAGGCTATGGCTACACCTTC. Protein: CASSSSGGYGYTF.

J is TRBJ1-2 and V is TRBV7-8; TRBD1 matches at 10 bases. The CDR3 extends over 15 amino acids. Trimming removed 5 bases from V and 4 bases from J; junction bases left unmatched: 7. Germline V CDR1 and CDR2: SGHVS, FQNEAQ. This CDR3 is CASSKTGTGVYGYTF. CDR3 nucleotide sequence: TGTGCCAGCAGCAAGACCGGGACAGGGGTCTATGGCTACACCTTC.

The rearrangement joins TRBV5-8 to TRBJ2-7; TRBD1 matches at 10 bases. Germline loops: CDR1 SGHTS, CDR2 YDEGEE. The length of the CDR3 is 13 residues. V shed 4 bases, J shed 6 bases, and the junction held 4 bases outside the gene matches. This CDR3 is CASSQDRGFEQYF. In DNA form, the CDR3 reads TGTGCCAGCAGCCAGGACAGGGGGTTCGAGCAGTACTTC.

The chain recombines TRBV5-5 with TRBJ1-3; D might be TRBD1 (6 bases). CDR3 length equals 16 residues. The germline V gene encodes CDR1 SGHKS and CDR2 YYEKEE (reference sequence). Trimming left V 4 bases short and J 0 bases short, with 14 bases between. As DNA, the CDR3 is TGTGCCAGCAGCCCCAGGGGATATGGCTCTGGAAACACCATATATTTT. Its translation: CASSPRGYGSGNTIYF.

CDR3 residues: CASSMGQGYGYTF. The DNA for the CDR3 is TGTGCCAGCAGCATGGGACAGGGCTATGGCTACACCTTC. This rearrangement joins TRBV5-5 to TRBJ1-2, with 9 bases fitting TRBD1. CDR1 is SGHKS and CDR2 is YYEKEE in the germline V gene (reference sequence). V lost 4 bases, J lost 4 bases, and 2 bases stayed unmatched. CDR3 size: 13 residues.

The chain combines TRBV5-5 with TRBJ1-5; D is uncertain. With 1 base removed from V and 2 bases from J, the gap between germline ends came to 10 bases. In germline, CDR1 is SGHKS, CDR2 YYEKEE (reference sequence). The CDR3 is 15 residues long. The CDR3 region is CASSLMALGNQPQHF. DNA of the CDR3: TGTGCCAGCAGCTTGATGGCCCTCGGCAATCAGCCCCAGCATTTT.

This clone occurred once. V gene TRBV7-9 combines with J gene TRBJ1-5; TRBD1 is a possible D gene (6 bases). The CDR3 loop spans 15 amino acids. Germline CDR1 is SEHNR and CDR2 is FQNEAQ (reference sequence). V lost 0 bases and J 6 bases, leaving 12 bases between the germline ends. This CDR3 reads CASSLASGVGQPQHF. In nucleotides, the CDR3 is TGTGCCAGCAGCTTAGCGTCAGGGGTTGGTCAGCCCCAGCATTTT.